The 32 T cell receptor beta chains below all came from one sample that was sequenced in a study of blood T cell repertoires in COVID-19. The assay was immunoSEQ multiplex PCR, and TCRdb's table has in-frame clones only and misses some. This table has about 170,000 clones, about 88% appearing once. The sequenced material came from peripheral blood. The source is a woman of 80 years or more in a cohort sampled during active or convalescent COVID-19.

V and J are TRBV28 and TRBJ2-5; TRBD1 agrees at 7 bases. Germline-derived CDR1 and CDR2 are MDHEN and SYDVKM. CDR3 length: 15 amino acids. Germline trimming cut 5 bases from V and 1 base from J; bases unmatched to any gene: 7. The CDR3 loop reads CASSETGTFQETQYF. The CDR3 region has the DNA TGTGCCAGCAGTGAGACAGGGACCTTCCAAGAGACCCAGTACTTC. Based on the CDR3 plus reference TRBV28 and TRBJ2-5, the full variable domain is DVKVTQSSRYLVKRTGEKVFLECVQDMDHENMFWYRQDPGLGLRLIYFSYDVKMKEKGDIPEGYSVSREKKERFSLILESASTNQTSMYLCASSETGTFQETQYFGPGTRLLVL.

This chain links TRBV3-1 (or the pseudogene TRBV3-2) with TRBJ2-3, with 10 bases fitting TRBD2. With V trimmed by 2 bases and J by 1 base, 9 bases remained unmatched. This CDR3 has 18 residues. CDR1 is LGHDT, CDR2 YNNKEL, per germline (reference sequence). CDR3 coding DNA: TGTGCCAGCAGCCAATGGGAAGCGGGAGGGGTCGGCACAGATACGCAGTATTTT. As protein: CASSQWEAGGVGTDTQYF.

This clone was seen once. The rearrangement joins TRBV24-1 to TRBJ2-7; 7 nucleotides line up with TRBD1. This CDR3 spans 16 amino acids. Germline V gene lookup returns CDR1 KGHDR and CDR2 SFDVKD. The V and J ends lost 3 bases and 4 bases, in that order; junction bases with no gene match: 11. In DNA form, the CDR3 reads TGTGCCACCAGTGATCGGGACAGCGCCGAACGATACGAGCAGTACGTC. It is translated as CATSDRDSAERYEQYV.

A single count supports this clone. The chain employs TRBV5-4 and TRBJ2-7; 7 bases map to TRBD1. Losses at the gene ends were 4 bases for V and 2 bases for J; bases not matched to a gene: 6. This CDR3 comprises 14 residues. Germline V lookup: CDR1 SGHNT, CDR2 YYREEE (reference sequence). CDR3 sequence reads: CASSRDSLPYEQYF. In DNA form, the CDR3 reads TGTGCCAGCAGCCGGGACAGCCTCCCCTACGAGCAGTACTTC.

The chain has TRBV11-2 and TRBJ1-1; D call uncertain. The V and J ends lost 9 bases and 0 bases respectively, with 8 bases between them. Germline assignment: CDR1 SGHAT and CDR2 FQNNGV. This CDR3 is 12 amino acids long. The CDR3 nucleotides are TGTGCCAGTGAGGTCATGAACACTGAAGCTTTCTTT. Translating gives CASEVMNTEAFF.

Here the CDR3 reads CASSPTITGDTIYF. CDR3 sequence (DNA): TGTGCCAGTAGTCCAACCATCACAGGGGACACCATATATTTT. This chain links TRBV19 with TRBJ1-3; 7 bases map to TRBD1. CDR3 size: 14 residues. Unmatched junction bases numbered 9, after V lost 5 bases and J lost 8 bases. The germline gives CDR1 LNHDA, CDR2 SQIVND (reference sequence).

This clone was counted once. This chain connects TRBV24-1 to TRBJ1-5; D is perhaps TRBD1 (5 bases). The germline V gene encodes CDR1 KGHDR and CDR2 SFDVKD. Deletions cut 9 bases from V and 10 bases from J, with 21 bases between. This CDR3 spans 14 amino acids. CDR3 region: CATPVGGASQPQHF. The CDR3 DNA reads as TGTGCCACCCCAGTAGGAGGGGCAAGTCAACCCCAGCATTTT.

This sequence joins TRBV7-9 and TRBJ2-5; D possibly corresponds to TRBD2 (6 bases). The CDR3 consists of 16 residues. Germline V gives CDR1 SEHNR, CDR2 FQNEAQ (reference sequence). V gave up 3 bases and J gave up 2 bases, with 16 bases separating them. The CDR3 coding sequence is TGTGCCAGCAGCTTTGTCGATTGGGACTTACAAGAGACCCAGTACTTC. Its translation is CASSFVDWDLQETQYF.

DNA for the CDR3: TGCAGCGTTGCATTTCTAAGGAGCTCCTACAATGAGCAGTTCTTC. This gives the protein CSVAFLRSSYNEQFF. This chain connects TRBV29-1 to TRBJ2-1; no clear D gene. Trimming pared 4 bases from V and 0 bases from J, leaving 13 bases between. From germline, CDR1 is SQVTM and CDR2 ANQGSEA. The CDR3 consists of 15 residues.

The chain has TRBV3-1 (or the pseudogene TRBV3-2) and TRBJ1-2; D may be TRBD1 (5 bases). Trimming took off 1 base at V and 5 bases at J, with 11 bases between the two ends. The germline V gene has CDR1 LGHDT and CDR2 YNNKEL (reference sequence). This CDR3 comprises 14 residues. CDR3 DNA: TGTGCCAGCAGCCAAGGGGGCTGGGGATATGGCTACACCTTC. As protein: CASSQGGWGYGYTF.

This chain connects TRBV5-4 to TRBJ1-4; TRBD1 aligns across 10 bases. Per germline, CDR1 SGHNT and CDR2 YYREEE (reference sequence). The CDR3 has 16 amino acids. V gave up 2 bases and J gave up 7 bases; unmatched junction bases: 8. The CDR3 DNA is TGTGCCAGCAGCTTCGGGGGACAGGGGAGGGCTGAAAAACTGTTTTTT. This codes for CASSFGGQGRAEKLFF.

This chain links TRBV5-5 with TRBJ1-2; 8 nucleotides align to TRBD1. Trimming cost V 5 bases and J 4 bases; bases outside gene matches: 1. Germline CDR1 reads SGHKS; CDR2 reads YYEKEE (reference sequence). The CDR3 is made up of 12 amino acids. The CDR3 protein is CASRQGAYGYTF. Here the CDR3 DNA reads TGTGCCAGCAGGCAGGGGGCCTATGGCTACACCTTC.

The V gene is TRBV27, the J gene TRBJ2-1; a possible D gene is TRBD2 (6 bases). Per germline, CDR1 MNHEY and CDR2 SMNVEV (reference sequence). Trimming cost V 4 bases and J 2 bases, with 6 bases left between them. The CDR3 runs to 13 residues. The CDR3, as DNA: TGTGCCAGCAGTTGGACTACCTACAATGAGCAGTTCTTC. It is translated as CASSWTTYNEQFF.

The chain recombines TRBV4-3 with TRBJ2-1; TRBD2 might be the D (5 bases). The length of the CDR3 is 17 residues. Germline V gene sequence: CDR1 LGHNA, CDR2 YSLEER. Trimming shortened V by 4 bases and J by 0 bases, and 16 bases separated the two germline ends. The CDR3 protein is CASSLSTWRRSYNEQFF. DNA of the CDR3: TGCGCCAGCAGCCTCTCCACGTGGAGGCGCTCCTACAATGAGCAGTTCTTC.

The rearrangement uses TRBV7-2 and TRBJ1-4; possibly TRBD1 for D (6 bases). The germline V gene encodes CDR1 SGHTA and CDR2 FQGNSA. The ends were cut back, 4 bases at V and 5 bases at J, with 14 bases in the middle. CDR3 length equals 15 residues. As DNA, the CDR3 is TGTGCCAGCAGCTCCGGACAGCCTAAGAATGAAAAACTGTTTTTT. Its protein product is CASSSGQPKNEKLFF.

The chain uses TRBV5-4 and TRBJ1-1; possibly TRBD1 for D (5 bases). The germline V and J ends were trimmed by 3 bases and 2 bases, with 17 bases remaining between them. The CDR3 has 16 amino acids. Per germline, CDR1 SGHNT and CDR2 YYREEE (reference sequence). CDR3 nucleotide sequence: TGTGCCAGCAGCTCCCCGGGACTGATGACAAACACTGAAGCTTTCTTT. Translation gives CASSSPGLMTNTEAFF.

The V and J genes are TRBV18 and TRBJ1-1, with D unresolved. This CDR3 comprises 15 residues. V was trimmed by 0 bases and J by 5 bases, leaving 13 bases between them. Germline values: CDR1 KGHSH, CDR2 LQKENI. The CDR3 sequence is CASSPPASRGTEAFF. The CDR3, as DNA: TGTGCCAGCTCACCACCGGCGTCCCGCGGGACTGAAGCTTTCTTT.

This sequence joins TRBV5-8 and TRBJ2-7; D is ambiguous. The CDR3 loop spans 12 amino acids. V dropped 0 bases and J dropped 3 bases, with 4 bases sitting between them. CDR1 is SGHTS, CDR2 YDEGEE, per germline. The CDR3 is CASSLGGYEQYF. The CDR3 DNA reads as TGTGCCAGCAGCTTGGGCGGCTACGAGCAGTACTTC.

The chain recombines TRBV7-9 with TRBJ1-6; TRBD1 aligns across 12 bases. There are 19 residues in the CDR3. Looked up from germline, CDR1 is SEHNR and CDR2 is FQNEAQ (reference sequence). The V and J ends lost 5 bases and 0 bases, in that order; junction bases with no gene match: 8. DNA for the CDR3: TGTGCCAGCAGCACCGGGACAGGGGGCGGCGGCTCCTATAATTCACCCCTCCACTTT. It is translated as CASSTGTGGGGSYNSPLHF.

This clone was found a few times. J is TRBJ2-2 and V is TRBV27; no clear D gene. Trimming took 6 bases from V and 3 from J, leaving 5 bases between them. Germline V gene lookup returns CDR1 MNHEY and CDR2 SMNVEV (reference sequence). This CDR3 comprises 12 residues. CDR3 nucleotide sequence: TGTGCCAGCAGAACTTACACCGGGGAGCTGTTTTTT. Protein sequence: CASRTYTGELFF.

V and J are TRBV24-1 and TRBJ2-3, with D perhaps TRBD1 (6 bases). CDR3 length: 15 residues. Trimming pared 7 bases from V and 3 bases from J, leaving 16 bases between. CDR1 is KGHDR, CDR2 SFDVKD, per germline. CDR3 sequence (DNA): TGTGCCACCAGCACAGGGCGATTAGGAACAGATACGCAGTATTTT. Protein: CATSTGRLGTDTQYF.

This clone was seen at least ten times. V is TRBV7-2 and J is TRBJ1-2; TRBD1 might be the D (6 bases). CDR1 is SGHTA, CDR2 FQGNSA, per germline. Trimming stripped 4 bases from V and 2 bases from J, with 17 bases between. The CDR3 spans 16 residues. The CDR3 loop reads CASSSDRLQWNYGYTF. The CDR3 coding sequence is TGTGCCAGCAGCTCCGACAGGTTACAATGGAACTATGGCTACACCTTC. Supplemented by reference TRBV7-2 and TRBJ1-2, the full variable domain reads GAGVSQSPSNKVTEKGKDVELRCDPISGHTALYWYRQSLGQGLEFLIYFQGNSAPDKSGLPSDRFSAERTGGSVSTLTIQRTQQEDSAVYLCASSSDRLQWNYGYTFGSGTRLTVV.

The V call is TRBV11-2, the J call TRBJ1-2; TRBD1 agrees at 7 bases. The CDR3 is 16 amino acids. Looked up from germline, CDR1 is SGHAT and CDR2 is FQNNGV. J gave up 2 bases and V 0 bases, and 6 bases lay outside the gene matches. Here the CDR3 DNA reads TGTGCCAGCAGCTTAGAAACCCAGACAGGGAACTATGGCTACACCTTC. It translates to CASSLETQTGNYGYTF.

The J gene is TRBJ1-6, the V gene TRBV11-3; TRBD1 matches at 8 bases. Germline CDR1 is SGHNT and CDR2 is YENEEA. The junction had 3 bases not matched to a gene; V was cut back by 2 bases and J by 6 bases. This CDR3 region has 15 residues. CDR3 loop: CASSLLGQVNSPLHF. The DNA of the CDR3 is TGTGCCAGCAGCTTATTGGGACAGGTTAATTCACCCCTCCACTTT.

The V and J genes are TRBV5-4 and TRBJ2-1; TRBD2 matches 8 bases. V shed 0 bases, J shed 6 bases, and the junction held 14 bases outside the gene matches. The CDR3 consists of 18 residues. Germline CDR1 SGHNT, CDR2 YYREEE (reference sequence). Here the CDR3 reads CASSLVAWTSRAINEQFF. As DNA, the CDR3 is TGTGCCAGCAGCTTGGTTGCCTGGACTAGCCGAGCCATCAATGAGCAGTTCTTC. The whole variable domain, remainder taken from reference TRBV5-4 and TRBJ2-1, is ETGVTQSPTHLIKTRGQQVTLRCSSQSGHNTVSWYQQALGQGPQFIFQYYREEENGRGNFPPRFSGLQFPNYSSELNVNALELDDSALYLCASSLVAWTSRAINEQFFGPGTRLTVL.

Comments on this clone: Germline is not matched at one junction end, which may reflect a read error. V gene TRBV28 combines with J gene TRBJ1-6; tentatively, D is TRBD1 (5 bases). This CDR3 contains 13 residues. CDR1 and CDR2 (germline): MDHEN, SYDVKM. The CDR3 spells CASSFTGHRTFDF. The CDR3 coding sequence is TGTGCCAGCAGTTTTACAGGTCACCGAACTTTCGACTTT.

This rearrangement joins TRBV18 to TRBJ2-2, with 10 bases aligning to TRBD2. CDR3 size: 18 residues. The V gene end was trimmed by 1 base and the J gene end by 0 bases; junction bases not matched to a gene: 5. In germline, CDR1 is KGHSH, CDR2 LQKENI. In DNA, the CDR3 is TGTGCCAGCTCACCACGGGTAGCGGGAGGTCCGAACACCGGGGAGCTGTTTTTT. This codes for CASSPRVAGGPNTGELFF.

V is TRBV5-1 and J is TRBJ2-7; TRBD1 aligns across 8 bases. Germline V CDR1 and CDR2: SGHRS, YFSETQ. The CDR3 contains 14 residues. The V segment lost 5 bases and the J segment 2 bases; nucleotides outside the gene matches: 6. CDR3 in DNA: TGCGCCAGCAGGTTTGAGGACAGGGCCTACGAGCAGTACTTC. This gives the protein CASRFEDRAYEQYF. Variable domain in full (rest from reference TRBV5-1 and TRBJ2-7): KAGVTQTPRYLIKTRGQQVTLSCSPISGHRSVSWYQQTPGQGLQFLFEYFSETQRNKGNFPGRFSGRQFSNSRSEMNVSTLELGDSALYLCASRFEDRAYEQYFGPGTRLTVT.

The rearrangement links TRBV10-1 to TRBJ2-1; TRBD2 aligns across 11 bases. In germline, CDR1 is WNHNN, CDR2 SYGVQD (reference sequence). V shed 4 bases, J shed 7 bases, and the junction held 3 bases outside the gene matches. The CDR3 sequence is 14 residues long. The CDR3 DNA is TGCGCCAGCAGTGGATCTAGCGGGAGGAATGAGCAGTTCTTC. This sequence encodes CASSGSSGRNEQFF.

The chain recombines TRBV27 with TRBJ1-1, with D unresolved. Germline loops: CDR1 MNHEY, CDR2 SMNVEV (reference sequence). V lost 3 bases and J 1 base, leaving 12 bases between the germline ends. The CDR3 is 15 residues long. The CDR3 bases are TGTGCCAGCAGTTTTCGCGAAACGGGGAACACTGAAGCTTTCTTT. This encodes CASSFRETGNTEAFF.

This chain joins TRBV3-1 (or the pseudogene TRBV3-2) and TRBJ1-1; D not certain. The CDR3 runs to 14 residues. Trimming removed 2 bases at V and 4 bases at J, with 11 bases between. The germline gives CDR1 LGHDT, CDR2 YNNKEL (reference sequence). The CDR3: CASSQIGTGTEAFF. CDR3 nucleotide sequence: TGTGCCAGCAGCCAAATAGGAACGGGCACTGAAGCTTTCTTT.

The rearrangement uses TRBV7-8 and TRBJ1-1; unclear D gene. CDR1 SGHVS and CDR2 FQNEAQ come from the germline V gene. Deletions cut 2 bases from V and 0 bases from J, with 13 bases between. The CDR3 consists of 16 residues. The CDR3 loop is CASSLRWELMNTEAFF. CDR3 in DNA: TGTGCCAGCAGCTTAAGGTGGGAGTTAATGAACACTGAAGCTTTCTTT.